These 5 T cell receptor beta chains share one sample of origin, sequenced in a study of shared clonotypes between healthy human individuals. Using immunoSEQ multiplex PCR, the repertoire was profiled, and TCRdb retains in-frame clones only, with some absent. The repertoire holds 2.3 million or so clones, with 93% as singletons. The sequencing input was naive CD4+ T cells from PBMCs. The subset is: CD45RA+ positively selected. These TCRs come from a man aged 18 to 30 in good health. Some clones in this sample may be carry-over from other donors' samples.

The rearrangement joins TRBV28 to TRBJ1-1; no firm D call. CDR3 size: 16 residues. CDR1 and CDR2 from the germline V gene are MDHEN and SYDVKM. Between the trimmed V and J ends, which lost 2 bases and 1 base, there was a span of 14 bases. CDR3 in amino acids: CASSLVLQRGNTEAFF. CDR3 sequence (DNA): TGTGCCAGCAGTTTAGTCCTCCAACGGGGGAACACTGAAGCTTTCTTT.

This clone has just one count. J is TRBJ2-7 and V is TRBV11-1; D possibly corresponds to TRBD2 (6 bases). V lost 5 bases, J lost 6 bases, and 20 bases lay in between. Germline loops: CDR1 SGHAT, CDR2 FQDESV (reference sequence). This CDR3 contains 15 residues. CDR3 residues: CASSRSPGAVGEQYF. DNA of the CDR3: TGTGCCAGCAGCCGTTCGCCGGGAGCCGTCGGCGAGCAGTACTTC.

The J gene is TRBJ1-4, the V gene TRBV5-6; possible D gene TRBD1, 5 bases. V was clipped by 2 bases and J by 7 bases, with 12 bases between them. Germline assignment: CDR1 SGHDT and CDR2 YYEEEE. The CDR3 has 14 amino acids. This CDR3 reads CASSFQGAGEKLFF. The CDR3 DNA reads TGTGCCAGCAGCTTCCAGGGCGCGGGTGAAAAACTGTTTTTT. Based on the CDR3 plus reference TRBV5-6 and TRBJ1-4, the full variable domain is DAGVTQSPTHLIKTRGQQVTLRCSPKSGHDTVSWYQQALGQGPQFIFQYYEEEERQRGNFPDRFSGHQFPNYSSELNVNALLLGDSALYLCASSFQGAGEKLFFGSGTQLSVL.

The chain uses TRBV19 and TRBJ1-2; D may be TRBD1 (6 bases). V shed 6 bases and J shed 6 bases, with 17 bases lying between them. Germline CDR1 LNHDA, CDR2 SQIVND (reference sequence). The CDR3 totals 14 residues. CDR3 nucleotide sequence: TGTGCCAGTAGGGCCACCGGGACAAGACATGGCTACACCTTC. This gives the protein CASRATGTRHGYTF.

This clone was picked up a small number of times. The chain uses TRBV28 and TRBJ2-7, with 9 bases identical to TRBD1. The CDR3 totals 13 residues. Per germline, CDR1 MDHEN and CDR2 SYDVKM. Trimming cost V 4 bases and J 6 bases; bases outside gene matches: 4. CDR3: CASSSGQGGEQYF. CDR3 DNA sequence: TGTGCCAGCAGTTCGGGACAGGGAGGCGAGCAGTACTTC.